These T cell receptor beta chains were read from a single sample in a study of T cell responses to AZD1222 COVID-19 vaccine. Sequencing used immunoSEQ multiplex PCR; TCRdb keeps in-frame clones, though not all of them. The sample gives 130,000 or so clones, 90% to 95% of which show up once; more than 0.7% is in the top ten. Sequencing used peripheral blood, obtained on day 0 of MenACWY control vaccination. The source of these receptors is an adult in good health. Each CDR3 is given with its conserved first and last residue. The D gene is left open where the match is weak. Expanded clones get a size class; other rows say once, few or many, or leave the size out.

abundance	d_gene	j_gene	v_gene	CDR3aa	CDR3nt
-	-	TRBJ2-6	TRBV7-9	CASSRREYGANVLTF	TGTGCCAGCAGCAGAAGGGAGTATGGGGCCAACGTCCTGACTTTC
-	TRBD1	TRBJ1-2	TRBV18	CASSSGGNYGYTF	TGTGCCAGCTCTTCAGGGGGGAACTATGGCTACACCTTC
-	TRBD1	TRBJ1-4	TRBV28	CASSLWGTGLVEKLFF	TGTGCCAGCAGTTTATGGGGGACAGGGTTAGTTGAAAAACTGTTTTTT
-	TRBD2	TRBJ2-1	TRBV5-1	CASSFGRTSGYNEQFF	TGCGCCAGCAGCTTCGGTAGGACTAGCGGATACAATGAGCAGTTCTTC
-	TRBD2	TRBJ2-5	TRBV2	CASKRGGKETQYF	TGTGCCAGCAAGCGGGGGGGCAAAGAGACCCAGTACTTC
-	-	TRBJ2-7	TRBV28	CASSPDYYEQYF	TGTGCCAGCAGTCCGGACTACTACGAGCAGTACTTC
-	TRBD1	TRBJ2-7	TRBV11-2	CASSSFGDRPFYEQYF	TGTGCCAGCAGCTCCTTTGGGGACAGGCCGTTCTACGAGCAGTACTTC
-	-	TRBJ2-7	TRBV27	CASSLSPLYEQYF	TGTGCCAGCAGTTTATCACCCCTCTACGAGCAGTACTTC
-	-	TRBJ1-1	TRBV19	CASSPFSSNTEAFF	TGTGCCAGTAGTCCCTTTTCTTCGAACACTGAAGCTTTCTTT
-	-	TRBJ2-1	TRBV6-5	CASTHLREQFF	TGTGCCAGCACCCACCTGCGGGAGCAGTTCTTC
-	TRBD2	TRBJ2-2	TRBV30	CAWRALAGAGTGELFF	TGTGCCTGGAGGGCCCTAGCGGGAGCAGGGACCGGGGAGCTGTTTTTT
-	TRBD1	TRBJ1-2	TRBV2	CASSPGGTHYGYTF	TGTGCCAGCAGTCCAGGGGGGACCCACTATGGCTACACCTTC
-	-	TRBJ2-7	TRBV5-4	CASSPRDAPYEQYF	TGTGCCAGCAGCCCCCGGGACGCCCCCTACGAGCAGTACTTC
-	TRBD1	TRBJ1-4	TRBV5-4	CASSFSTQGGKLFF	TGTGCCAGCAGCTTTTCGACCCAGGGGGGAAAACTGTTTTTT
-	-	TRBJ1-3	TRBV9	CASSVTGQRGNTIYF	TGTGCCAGCAGCGTAACCGGGCAGAGGGGAAACACCATATATTTT
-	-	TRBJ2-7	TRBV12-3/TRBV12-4	CASSYSYEQYF	TGTGCCAGCAGTTACAGCTACGAGCAGTACTTC
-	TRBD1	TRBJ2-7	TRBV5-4	CASSSEGQGTYEQYF	TGTGCCAGCAGCTCAGAAGGACAGGGCACCTACGAGCAGTACTTC
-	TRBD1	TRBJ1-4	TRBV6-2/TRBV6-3	CASSYQGGTNEKLFF	TGTGCCAGCAGTTACCAGGGGGGGACTAATGAAAAACTGTTTTTT
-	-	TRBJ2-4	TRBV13	CASSLSPFRRPLAKNIQYF	TGTGCCAGCAGCTTATCCCCCTTCAGACGGCCACTAGCCAAAAACATTCAGTACTTC
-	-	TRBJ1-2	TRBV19	CASSIPSGANGYTF	TGTGCCAGTAGTATTCCCTCGGGGGCTAATGGCTACACCTTC
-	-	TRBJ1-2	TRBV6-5	CASTEITANYGYTF	TGTGCCAGCACGGAAATTACAGCTAACTATGGCTACACCTTC
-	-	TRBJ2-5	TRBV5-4	CASSLAVGGSGTQYF	TGTGCCAGCAGCTTGGCCGTTGGGGGGTCGGGGACCCAGTACTTC
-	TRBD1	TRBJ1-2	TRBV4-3	CASSQDHRGYGYTF	TGCGCCAGCAGCCAAGACCACAGGGGCTATGGCTACACCTTC
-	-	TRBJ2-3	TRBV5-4	CASSLDPDTQYF	TGTGCCAGCAGCTTGGATCCAGATACGCAGTATTTT
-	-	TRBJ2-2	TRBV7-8	CASSPKGGADRWAGELFF	TGTGCCAGCAGCCCAAAGGGGGGTGCCGACAGGTGGGCCGGGGAGCTGTTTTTT
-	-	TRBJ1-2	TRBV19	CASSRGGGTYGYTF	TGTGCCAGTAGTCGCGGAGGGGGGACTTATGGCTACACCTTC
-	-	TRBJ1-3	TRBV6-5	CASRSDWSSGNTIYF	TGTGCCAGCAGATCGGACTGGTCCTCTGGAAACACCATATATTTT
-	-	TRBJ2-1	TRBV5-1	CASSSGQINEQFF	TGCGCCAGCAGCTCGGGACAAATTAACGAGCAGTTCTTC
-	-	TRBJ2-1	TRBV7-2	CASSRTMVGNEQFF	TGTGCCAGCAGCCGGACAATGGTTGGCAATGAGCAGTTCTTC
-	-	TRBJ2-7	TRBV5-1	CASSRAGTDYEQYF	TGCGCCAGCAGCAGAGCCGGGACCGACTACGAGCAGTACTTC
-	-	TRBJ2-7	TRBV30	CAWSVGQYEQYF	TGTGCCTGGAGTGTAGGGCAGTACGAGCAGTACTTC
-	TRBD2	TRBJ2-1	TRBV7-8	CASSYTLAGSLRRNEQFF	TGTGCCAGCAGTTACACTTTAGCGGGGAGTCTACGGAGGAATGAGCAGTTCTTC
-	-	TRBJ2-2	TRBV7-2	CASSPPTQTGELFF	TGTGCCAGCAGCCCCCCCACACAAACCGGGGAGCTGTTTTTT
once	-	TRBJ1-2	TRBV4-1	CASSQDIQGSYGYTF	TGCGCCAGCAGCCAAGACATCCAGGGCAGTTATGGCTACACCTTC
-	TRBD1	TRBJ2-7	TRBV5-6	CASSLAPQGTYEQYF	TGTGCCAGCAGCTTGGCCCCACAGGGGACCTACGAGCAGTACTTC
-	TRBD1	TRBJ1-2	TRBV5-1	CASSFPGTVYGYTF	TGCGCCAGCAGCTTCCCCGGGACAGTCTATGGCTACACCTTC
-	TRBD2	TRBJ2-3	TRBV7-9	CASTQGTSGSTDTQYF	TGTGCCAGCACCCAGGGTACTAGCGGAAGCACAGATACGCAGTATTTT
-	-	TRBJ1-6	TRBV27	CASVRFSDRTTVGNSPLHF	TGTGCCAGCGTCCGCTTTTCCGACCGTACAACAGTGGGTAATTCACCCCTCCACTTT
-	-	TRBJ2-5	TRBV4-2	CASSQTIGGSETQYF	TGTGCCAGCAGCCAAACAATTGGGGGTTCAGAGACCCAGTACTTC
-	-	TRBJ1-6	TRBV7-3	CASSLRAGYNSPLHF	TGTGCCAGCAGCTTACGGGCAGGCTATAATTCACCCCTCCACTTT
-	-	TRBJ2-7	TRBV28	CASSPGQSYEQYF	TGTGCCAGCAGCCCGGGGCAGTCCTACGAGCAGTACTTC
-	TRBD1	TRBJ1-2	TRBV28	CASSPGQGIYGYTF	TGTGCCAGCAGTCCAGGACAGGGAATCTATGGCTACACCTTC
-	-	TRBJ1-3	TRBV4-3	CASSQDNSGNTIYF	TGCGCCAGCAGCCAAGATAACTCTGGAAACACCATATATTTT
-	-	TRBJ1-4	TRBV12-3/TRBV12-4	CASSLTAGEKLFF	TGTGCCAGCAGTTTGACAGCTGGCGAAAAACTGTTTTTT
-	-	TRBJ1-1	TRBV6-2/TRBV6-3	CASSYGGETEAFF	TGTGCCAGCAGTTACGGGGGGGAAACTGAAGCTTTCTTT